The 6 T cell receptor beta chains listed next were all sequenced from one sample in a study of blood T cell repertoires in COVID-19. TCRdb's table, derived via immunoSEQ multiplex PCR, lists solely in-frame clones and lacks some. The table records 45,000 or so clones, roughly 89% of them present only once. Material: peripheral blood. Source of these receptors: a man aged 80 or over with acute or convalescent COVID-19.

The V gene is TRBV18, the J gene TRBJ2-7; 9 bases are shared with TRBD1. V was pared by 9 bases and J by 4 bases, with 10 bases of the junction left unmatched. Germline CDR1 and CDR2: KGHSH and LQKENI. There are 14 residues in the CDR3. The CDR3 bases are TGTGCCAGTCAGGAACAGGGGGCTAGGTACGAGCAGTACTTC. The encoded protein is CASQEQGARYEQYF.

This sequence joins TRBV29-1 and TRBJ1-3; possibly TRBD1 for D (5 bases). Trimming removed 2 bases at V and 3 bases at J, with 11 bases between. This CDR3 has 14 amino acids. CDR1 and CDR2 from the germline V gene are SQVTM and ANQGSEA. The CDR3 loop is CSVEWGSHGNTIYF. The CDR3 DNA is TGCAGCGTTGAATGGGGCAGCCATGGAAACACCATATATTTT.

V and J are TRBV19 and TRBJ2-3; maybe TRBD2 (6 bases). The CDR3 runs 16 residues. The germline V gene has CDR1 LNHDA and CDR2 SQIVND (reference sequence). Between the trimmed V and J ends, which lost 3 bases and 5 bases, there was a span of 18 bases. CDR3 DNA: TGTGCCAGTAGTATTCCTGGCGGGACTGGGGGAGATACGCAGTATTTT. As protein: CASSIPGGTGGDTQYF.

This sequence joins TRBV19 and TRBJ2-7, with D unclear. Germline lookup yields CDR1 LNHDA and CDR2 SQIVND (reference sequence). V lost 5 bases and J 4 bases, leaving 12 bases between the germline ends. The CDR3 spans 13 residues. The CDR3 region has the DNA TGTGCCAGTAGTGGGTCCGCAGGTTACGAGCAGTACTTC. This encodes CASSGSAGYEQYF. The variable domain in full, with the rest retrieved from reference TRBV19 and TRBJ2-7, is DGGITQSPKYLFRKEGQNVTLSCEQNLNHDAMYWYRQDPGQGLRLIYYSQIVNDFQKGDIAEGYSVSREKKESFPLTVTSAQKNPTAFYLCASSGSAGYEQYFGPGTRLTVT.

This sequence joins TRBV7-9 and TRBJ2-3, with D unclear. CDR3 size: 14 residues. With 5 bases removed from V and 0 bases from J, the gap between germline ends came to 9 bases. Germline CDR1 is SEHNR and CDR2 is FQNEAQ (reference sequence). CDR3 bases: TGTGCCAGCAGCCCCACTACTAGCACAGATACGCAGTATTTT. Translating gives CASSPTTSTDTQYF.

The chain is built from TRBV6-2 or TRBV6-3 and TRBJ1-2; TRBD1 is a possible D gene (6 bases). The CDR3 length is 16 residues. V was pared by 5 bases and J by 4 bases, with 20 bases between. Germline V gene lookup returns CDR1 MNHEY and CDR2 SVGEGT. The CDR3 here is CASSAQSTGSGYGYTF. CDR3 in DNA: TGTGCCAGCAGTGCCCAATCCACAGGGTCCGGCTATGGCTACACCTTC.